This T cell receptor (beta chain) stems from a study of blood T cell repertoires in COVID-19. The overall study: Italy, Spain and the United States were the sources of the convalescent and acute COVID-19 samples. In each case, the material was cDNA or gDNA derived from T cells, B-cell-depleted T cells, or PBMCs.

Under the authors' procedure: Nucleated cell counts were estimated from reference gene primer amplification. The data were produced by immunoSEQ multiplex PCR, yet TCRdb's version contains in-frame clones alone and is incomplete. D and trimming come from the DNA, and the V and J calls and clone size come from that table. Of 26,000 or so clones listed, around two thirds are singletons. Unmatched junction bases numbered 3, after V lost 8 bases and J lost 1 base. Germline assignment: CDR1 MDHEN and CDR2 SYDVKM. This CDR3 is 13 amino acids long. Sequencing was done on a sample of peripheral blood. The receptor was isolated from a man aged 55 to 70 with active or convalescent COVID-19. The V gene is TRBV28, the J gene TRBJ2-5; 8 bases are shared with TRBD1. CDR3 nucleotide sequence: TGTGCCAGCTTACAGGGGGGCCAAGAGACCCAGTACTTC. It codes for CASLQGGQETQYF. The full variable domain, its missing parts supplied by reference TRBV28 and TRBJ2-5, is DVKVTQSSRYLVKRTGEKVFLECVQDMDHENMFWYRQDPGLGLRLIYFSYDVKMKEKGDIPEGYSVSREKKERFSLILESASTNQTSMYLCASLQGGQETQYFGPGTRLLVL.